This T cell receptor beta chain stems from a study of identifying expanded T cells in peripheral blood. Libraries were prepared by immunoSEQ multiplex PCR; TCRdb keeps only in-frame clonotypes and omits some of them. This sample has fewer than 60,000 clones, with 70% to 85% found just once. V gave up 0 bases and J gave up 11 bases, with 12 bases separating them. The CDR3 runs 13 residues. The germline CDR1 and CDR2 sequences are SGHAT and FQNNGV. The sample consisted of blood. J is TRBJ2-3 and V is TRBV11-2; a weak D match, TRBD2 (6 bases). The TCR was taken from a person aged 18 to 70 in good health. The CDR3 DNA reads as TGTGCCAGCAGCTTAGATGGCGGGGTCAGGCAGTATTTT. Translating gives CASSLDGGVRQYF.